This TCR beta chain emerged from a study of technical replicates of blood from a handful of donors. The repertoire was sequenced with immunoSEQ multiplex PCR; TCRdb's copy has only in-frame clones and lacks some. Here the sample spans some 60,000 clones, 91% being singletons. CDR3 length: 14 residues. V was pared by 1 base and J by 4 bases, with 11 bases between. Germline V gene sequence: CDR1 SGHVS, CDR2 FQNEAQ. This TCR was recovered from a human donor in good health. Some clones in this sample may be carry-over from other donors' samples. The sample was PBMCs. The chain carries TRBV7-8 and TRBJ2-7, with a tentative D call TRBD2 (6 bases). CDR3 residues: CASSLEAAGYEQYF. CDR3 DNA: TGTGCCAGCAGCTTAGAAGCGGCGGGGTACGAGCAGTACTTC.